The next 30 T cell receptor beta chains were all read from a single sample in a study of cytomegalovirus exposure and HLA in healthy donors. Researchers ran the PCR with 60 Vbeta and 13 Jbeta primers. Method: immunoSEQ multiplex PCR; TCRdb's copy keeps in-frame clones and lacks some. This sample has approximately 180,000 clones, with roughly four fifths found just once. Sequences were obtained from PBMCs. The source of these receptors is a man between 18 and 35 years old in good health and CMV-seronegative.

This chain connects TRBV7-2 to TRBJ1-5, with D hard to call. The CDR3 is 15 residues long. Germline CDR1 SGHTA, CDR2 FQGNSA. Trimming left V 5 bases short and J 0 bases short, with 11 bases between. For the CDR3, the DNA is TGTGCCAGCAGCGTCAGTACTACTAGCAATCAGCCCCAGCATTTT. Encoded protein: CASSVSTTSNQPQHF.

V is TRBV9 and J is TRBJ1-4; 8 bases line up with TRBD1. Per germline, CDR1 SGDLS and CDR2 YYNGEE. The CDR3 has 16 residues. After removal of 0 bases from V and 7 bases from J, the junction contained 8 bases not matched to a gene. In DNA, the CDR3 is TGTGCCAGCAGCGTAGCTCTGGGACAGGATGGTGAAAAACTGTTTTTT. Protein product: CASSVALGQDGEKLFF.

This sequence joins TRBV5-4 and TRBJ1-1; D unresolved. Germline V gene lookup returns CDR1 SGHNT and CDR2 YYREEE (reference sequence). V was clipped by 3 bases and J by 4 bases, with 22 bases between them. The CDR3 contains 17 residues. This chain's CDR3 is CASSSGEGLLGSTEAFF. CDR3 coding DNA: TGTGCCAGCAGCTCCGGGGAGGGTTTACTTGGTAGCACTGAAGCTTTCTTT.

The CDR3 nucleotides read TGTGCCAGCAGCGTAGTGAGCGATTCAACCCCCACAGATACGCAGTATTTT. It encodes CASSVVSDSTPTDTQYF. The chain is built from TRBV9 and TRBJ2-3, with D hard to call. The germline gives CDR1 SGDLS, CDR2 YYNGEE. V lost 0 bases and J lost 2, with 16 bases in between. This CDR3 comprises 17 residues.

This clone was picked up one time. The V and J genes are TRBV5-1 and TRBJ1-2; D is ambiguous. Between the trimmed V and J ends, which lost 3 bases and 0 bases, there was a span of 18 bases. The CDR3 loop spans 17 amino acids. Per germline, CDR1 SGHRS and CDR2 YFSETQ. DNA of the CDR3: TGCGCCAGCAGCTGGAATTCCGGGATCCAAGCTAACTATGGCTACACCTTC. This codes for CASSWNSGIQANYGYTF.

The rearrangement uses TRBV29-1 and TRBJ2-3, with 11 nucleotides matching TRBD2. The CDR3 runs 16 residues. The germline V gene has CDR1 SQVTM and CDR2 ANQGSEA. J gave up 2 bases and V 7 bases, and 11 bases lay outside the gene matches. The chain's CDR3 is CSASLLAGDLTDTQYF. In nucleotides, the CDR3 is TGCAGCGCGTCACTACTAGCGGGGGACCTCACAGATACGCAGTATTTT.

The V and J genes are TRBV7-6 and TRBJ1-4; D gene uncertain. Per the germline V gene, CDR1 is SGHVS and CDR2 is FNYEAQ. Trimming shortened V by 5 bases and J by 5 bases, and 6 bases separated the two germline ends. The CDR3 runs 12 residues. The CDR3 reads CASSLRNEKLFF. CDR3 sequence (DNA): TGTGCCAGCAGCCTCCGGAATGAAAAACTGTTTTTT.

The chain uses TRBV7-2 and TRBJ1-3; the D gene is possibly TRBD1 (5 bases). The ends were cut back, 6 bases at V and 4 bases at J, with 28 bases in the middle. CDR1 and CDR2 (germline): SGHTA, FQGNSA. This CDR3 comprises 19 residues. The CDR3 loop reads CASRRTGGLEGFRGNTIYF. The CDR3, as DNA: TGTGCCAGCAGGCGGACCGGGGGGTTGGAGGGCTTCAGGGGAAACACCATATATTTT.

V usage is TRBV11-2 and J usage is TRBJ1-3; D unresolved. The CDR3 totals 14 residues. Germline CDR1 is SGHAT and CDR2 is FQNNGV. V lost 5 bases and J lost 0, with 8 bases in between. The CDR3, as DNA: TGTGCCAGCAGCCCTATGAGCTCTGGAAACACCATATATTTT. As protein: CASSPMSSGNTIYF.

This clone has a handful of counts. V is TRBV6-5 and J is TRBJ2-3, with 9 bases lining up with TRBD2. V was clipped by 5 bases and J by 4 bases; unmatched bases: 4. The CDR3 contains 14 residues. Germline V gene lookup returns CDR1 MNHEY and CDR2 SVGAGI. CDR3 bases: TGTGCCAGCAGTACTAGCGGGCCGGCAGATACGCAGTATTTT. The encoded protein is CASSTSGPADTQYF.

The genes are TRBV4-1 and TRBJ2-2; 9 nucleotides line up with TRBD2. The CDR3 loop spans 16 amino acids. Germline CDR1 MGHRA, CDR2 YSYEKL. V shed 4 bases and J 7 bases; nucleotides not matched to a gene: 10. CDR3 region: CASSRLAGGPGGELFF. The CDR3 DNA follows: TGCGCCAGCAGCCGGCTCGCGGGGGGGCCGGGCGGGGAGCTGTTTTTT.

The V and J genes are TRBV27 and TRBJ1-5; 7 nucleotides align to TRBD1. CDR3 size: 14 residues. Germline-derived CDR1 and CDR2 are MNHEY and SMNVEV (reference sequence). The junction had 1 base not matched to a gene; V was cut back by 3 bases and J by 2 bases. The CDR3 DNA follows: TGTGCCAGCAGTTTCGGACAGGGCAATCAGCCCCAGCATTTT. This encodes CASSFGQGNQPQHF.

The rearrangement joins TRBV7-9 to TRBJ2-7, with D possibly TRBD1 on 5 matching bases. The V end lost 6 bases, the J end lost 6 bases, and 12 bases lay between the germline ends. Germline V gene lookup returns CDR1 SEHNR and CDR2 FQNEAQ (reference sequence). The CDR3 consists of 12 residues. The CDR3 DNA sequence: TGTGCCAGCAGTGCTACAGGAATCGAGCAGTACTTC. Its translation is CASSATGIEQYF. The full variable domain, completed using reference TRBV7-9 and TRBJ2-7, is DTGVSQNPRHKITKRGQNVTFRCDPISEHNRLYWYRQTLGQGPEFLTYFQNEAQLEKSRLLSDRFSAERPKGSFSTLEIQRTEQGDSAMYLCASSATGIEQYFGPGTRLTVT.

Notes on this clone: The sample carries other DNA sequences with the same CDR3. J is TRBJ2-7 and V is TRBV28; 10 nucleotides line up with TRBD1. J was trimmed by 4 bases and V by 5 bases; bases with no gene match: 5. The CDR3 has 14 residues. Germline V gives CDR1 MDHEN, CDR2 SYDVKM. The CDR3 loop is CASSGTGVRYEQYF. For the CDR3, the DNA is TGTGCCAGCAGTGGGACAGGGGTTAGGTACGAGCAGTACTTC. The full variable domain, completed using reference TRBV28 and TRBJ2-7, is DVKVTQSSRYLVKRTGEKVFLECVQDMDHENMFWYRQDPGLGLRLIYFSYDVKMKEKGDIPEGYSVSREKKERFSLILESASTNQTSMYLCASSGTGVRYEQYFGPGTRLTVT.

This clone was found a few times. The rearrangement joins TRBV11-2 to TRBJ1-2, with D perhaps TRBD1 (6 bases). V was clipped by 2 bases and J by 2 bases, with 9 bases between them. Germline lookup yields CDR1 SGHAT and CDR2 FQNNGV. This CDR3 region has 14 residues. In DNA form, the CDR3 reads TGTGCCAGCAGCTTAAACACAGGGAACTATGGCTACACCTTC. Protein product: CASSLNTGNYGYTF.

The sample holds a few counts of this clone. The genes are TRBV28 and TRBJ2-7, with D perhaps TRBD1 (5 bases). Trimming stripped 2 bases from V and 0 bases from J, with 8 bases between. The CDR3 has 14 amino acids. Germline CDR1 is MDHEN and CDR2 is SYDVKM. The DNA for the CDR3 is TGTGCCAGCAGTTTAACAGGTAGCTCCTACGAGCAGTACTTC. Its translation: CASSLTGSSYEQYF.

CDR3 coding DNA: TGTGCCAGCAGAATACAGCTGGACACTGAAGCTTTCTTT. Translated, it gives CASRIQLDTEAFF. The chain recombines TRBV13 with TRBJ1-1; D is unresolved. V was trimmed by 6 bases and J by 3 bases, leaving 11 bases between them. Germline V lookup: CDR1 PRHDT, CDR2 FYEKMQ (reference sequence). The length of the CDR3 is 13 residues.

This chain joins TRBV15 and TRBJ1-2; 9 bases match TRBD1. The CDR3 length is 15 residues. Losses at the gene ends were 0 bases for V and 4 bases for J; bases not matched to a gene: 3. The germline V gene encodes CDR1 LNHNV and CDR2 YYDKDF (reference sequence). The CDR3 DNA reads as TGTGCCACCAGCAGAGATAGGACAGGGGCCTATGGCTACACCTTC. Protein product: CATSRDRTGAYGYTF.

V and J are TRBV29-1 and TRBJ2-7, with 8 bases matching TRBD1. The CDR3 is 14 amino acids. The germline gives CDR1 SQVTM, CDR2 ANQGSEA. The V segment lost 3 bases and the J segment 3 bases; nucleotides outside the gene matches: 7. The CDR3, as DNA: TGCAGCGTTGAGAACAGGGGGGAAAACTACGAGCAGTACTTC. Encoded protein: CSVENRGENYEQYF.

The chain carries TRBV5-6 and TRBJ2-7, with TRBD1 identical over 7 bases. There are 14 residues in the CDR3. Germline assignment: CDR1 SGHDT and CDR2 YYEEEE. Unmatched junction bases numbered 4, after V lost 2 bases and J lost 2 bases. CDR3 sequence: CASSFGDSPYEQYF. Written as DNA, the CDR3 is TGTGCCAGCAGCTTCGGGGACAGTCCCTACGAGCAGTACTTC.

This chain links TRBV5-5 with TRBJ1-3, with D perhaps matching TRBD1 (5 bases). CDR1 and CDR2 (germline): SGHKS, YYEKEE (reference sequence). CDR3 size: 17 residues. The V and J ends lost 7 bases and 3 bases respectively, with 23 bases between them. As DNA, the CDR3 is TGTGCCAGCTATAGAAGGGGTACCCTTCTAGATGGAAACACCATATATTTT. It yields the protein CASYRRGTLLDGNTIYF.

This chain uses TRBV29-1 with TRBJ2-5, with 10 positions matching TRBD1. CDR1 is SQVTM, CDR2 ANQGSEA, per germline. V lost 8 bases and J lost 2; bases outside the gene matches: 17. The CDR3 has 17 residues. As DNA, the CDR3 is TGCAGCCTGTCCGGGACAGGGGAAGTAGGGTCTCAAGAGACCCAGTACTTC. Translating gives CSLSGTGEVGSQETQYF. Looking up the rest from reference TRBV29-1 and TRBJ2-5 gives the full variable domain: SAVISQKPSRDICQRGTSLTIQCQVDSQVTMMFWYRQQPGQSLTLIATANQGSEATYESGFVIDKFPISRPNLTFSTLTVSNMSPEDSSIYLCSLSGTGEVGSQETQYFGPGTRLLVL.

The CDR3 DNA reads TGTGCCAGCTCACCCACTATTGTGGAAAAACTGTTTTTT. This gives the protein CASSPTIVEKLFF. The chain employs TRBV18 and TRBJ1-4; D unresolved. With 3 bases removed from V and 8 bases from J, the gap between germline ends came to 10 bases. The CDR3 is 13 amino acids. Germline loops: CDR1 KGHSH, CDR2 LQKENI.

This CDR3 reads CASSRPGQYGYTF. The DNA of the CDR3 is TGTGCCAGCAGCCGACCGGGACAGTATGGCTACACCTTC. The chain links TRBV11-1 to TRBJ1-2; 7 bases match TRBD1. J gave up 5 bases and V 5 bases, and 5 bases lay outside the gene matches. Per the germline V gene, CDR1 is SGHAT and CDR2 is FQDESV (reference sequence). The CDR3 totals 13 residues.

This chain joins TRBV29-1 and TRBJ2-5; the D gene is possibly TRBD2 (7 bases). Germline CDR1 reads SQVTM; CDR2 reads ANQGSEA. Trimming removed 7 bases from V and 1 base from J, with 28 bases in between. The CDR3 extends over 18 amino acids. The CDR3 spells CSAGGHWGTRKTQETQYF. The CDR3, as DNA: TGCAGCGCGGGGGGACATTGGGGGACAAGGAAAACCCAAGAGACCCAGTACTTC. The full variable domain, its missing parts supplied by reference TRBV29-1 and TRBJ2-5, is SAVISQKPSRDICQRGTSLTIQCQVDSQVTMMFWYRQQPGQSLTLIATANQGSEATYESGFVIDKFPISRPNLTFSTLTVSNMSPEDSSIYLCSAGGHWGTRKTQETQYFGPGTRLLVL.

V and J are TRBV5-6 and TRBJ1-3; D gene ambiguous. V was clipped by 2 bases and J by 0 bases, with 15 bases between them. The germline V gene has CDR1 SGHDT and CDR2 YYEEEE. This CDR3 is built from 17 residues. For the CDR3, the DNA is TGTGCCAGCAGCTTCGCGTCCCACCGGTCCTCTGGAAACACCATATATTTT. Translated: CASSFASHRSSGNTIYF. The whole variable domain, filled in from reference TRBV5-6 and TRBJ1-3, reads DAGVTQSPTHLIKTRGQQVTLRCSPKSGHDTVSWYQQALGQGPQFIFQYYEEEERQRGNFPDRFSGHQFPNYSSELNVNALLLGDSALYLCASSFASHRSSGNTIYFGEGSWLTVV.

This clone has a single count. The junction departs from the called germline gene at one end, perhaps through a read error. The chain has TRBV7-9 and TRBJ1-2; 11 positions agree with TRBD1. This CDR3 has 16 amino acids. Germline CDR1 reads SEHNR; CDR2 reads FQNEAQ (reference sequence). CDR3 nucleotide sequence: TGTTCCAGCAGCCCCGGGACAGGGGGATCTCTGGGGGGCTACACCTTC. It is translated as CSSSPGTGGSLGGYTF.

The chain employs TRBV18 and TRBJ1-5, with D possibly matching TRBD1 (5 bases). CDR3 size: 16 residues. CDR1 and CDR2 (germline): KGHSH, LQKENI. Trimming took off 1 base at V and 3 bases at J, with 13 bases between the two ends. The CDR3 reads CASSPHKAGSNQPQHF. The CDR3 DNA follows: TGTGCCAGCTCACCACACAAGGCAGGGTCCAATCAGCCCCAGCATTTT.

The CDR3 DNA follows: TGTGCCAGCAGTCGGACAGGGTCTGGAAGGGTTGCAGATACGCAGTATTTT. It is translated as CASSRTGSGRVADTQYF. This chain connects TRBV6-7 to TRBJ2-3, with 8 bases lining up with TRBD1. TRBV6-7 is treated as an ORF (open reading frame) with a function not yet certain. The length of the CDR3 is 17 residues. V trimming: 5 bases; J trimming: 4 bases; junction bases outside the gene matches: 14.

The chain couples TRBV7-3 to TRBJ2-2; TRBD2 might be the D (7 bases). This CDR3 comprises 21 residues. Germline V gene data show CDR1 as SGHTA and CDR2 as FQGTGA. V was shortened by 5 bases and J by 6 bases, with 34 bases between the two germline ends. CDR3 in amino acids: CASSPISTRAGQKGGAGELFF. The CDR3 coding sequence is TGTGCCAGCAGCCCCATCTCGACTCGAGCGGGACAAAAGGGGGGGGCCGGGGAGCTGTTTTTT.